A single T cell receptor beta chain is shown here with its context. The antigen remains undetermined. The sample comes from a study of OX40 agonist ivuxolimab in advanced cancers. Overall study context: The treatment was a fully human IgG2 OX40 agonist, ivuxolimab. Every 2 weeks, ivuxolimab was infused into the patients intravenously at between 0.01 and 10 mg/kg.

With 4 bases clipped from V and 5 bases from J, the junction kept 5 bases outside the gene matches. The CDR3 extends over 14 amino acids. CDR1 and CDR2 from the germline V gene are SGHRS and YFSETQ. The study's findings and limits: Expanded clones were, on average, more numerous in CD8+ T cells than in CD4+.

Method: immunoSEQ multiplex PCR; TCRdb's copy keeps in-frame clones and lacks some. The sample includes roughly 60,000 clones, around 84% seen only once; the top ten take around 27%. The rearrangement links TRBV5-1 to TRBJ2-1; 8 bases align to TRBD1. The sequence derives from an adult with an advanced solid tumor such as melanoma, head and neck, liver or kidney cancer. Sequencing was performed on CD4+ or CD8+ T cells sorted from blood, taken in a trial of the OX40 agonist ivuxolimab. The DNA for the CDR3 is TGCGCCAGCAGCACTCAGGGGGCCCACAATGAGCAGTTCTTC. It translates to CASSTQGAHNEQFF.